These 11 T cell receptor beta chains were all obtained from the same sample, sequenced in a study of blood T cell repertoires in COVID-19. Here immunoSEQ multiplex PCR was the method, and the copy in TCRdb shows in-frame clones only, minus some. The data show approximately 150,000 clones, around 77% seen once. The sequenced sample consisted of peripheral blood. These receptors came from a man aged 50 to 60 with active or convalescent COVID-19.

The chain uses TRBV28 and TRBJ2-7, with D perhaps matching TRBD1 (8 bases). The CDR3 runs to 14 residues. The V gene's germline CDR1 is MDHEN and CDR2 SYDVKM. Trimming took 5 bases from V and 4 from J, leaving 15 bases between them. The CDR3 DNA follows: TGTGCCAGCAGTCCCACAGGGGGGGAATACGAGCAGTACTTC. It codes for CASSPTGGEYEQYF. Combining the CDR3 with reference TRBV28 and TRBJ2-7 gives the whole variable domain DVKVTQSSRYLVKRTGEKVFLECVQDMDHENMFWYRQDPGLGLRLIYFSYDVKMKEKGDIPEGYSVSREKKERFSLILESASTNQTSMYLCASSPTGGEYEQYFGPGTRLTVT.

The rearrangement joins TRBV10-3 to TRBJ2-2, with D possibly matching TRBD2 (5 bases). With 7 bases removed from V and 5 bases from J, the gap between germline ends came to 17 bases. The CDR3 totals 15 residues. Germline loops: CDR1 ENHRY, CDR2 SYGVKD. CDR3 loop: CAITSLGEGTGELFF. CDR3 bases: TGTGCCATCACTAGCCTGGGTGAGGGAACCGGGGAGCTGTTTTTT.

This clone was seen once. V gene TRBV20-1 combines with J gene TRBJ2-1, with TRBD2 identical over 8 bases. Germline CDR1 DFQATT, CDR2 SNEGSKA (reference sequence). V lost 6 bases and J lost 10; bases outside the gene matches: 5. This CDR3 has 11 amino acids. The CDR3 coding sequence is TGCAGTGCAGCGATAGCGGGAGAGCAGTTCTTC. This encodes CSAAIAGEQFF.

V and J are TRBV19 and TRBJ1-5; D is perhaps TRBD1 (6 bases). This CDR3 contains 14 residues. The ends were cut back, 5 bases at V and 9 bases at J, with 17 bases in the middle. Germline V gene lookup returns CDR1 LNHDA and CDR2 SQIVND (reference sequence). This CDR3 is CASSDRDTTRPQHF. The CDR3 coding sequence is TGTGCCAGTAGTGACCGGGACACGACACGGCCCCAGCATTTT.

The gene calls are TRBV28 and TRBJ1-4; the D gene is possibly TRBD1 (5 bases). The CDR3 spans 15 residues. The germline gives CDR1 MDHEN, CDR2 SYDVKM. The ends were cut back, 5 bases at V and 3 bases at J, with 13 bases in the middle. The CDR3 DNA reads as TGTGCCAGCAGTCACGTTTGGGGGGCTAATGAAAAACTGTTTTTT. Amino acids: CASSHVWGANEKLFF. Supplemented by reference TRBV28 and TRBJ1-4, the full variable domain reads DVKVTQSSRYLVKRTGEKVFLECVQDMDHENMFWYRQDPGLGLRLIYFSYDVKMKEKGDIPEGYSVSREKKERFSLILESASTNQTSMYLCASSHVWGANEKLFFGSGTQLSVL.

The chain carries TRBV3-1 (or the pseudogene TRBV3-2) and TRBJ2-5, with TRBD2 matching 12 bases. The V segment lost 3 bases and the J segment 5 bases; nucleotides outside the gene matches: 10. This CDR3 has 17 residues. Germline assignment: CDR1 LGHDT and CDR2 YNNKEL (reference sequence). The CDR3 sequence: CASSQGLAGSSFETQYF. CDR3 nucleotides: TGTGCCAGCAGCCAGGGACTAGCGGGTAGCAGCTTCGAGACCCAGTACTTC.

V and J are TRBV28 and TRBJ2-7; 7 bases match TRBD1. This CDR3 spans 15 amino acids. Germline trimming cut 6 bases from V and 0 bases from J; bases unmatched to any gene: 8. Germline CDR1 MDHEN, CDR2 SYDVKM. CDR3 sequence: CASSSGTEGSYEQYF. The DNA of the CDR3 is TGTGCCAGCAGCTCTGGGACAGAAGGCTCCTACGAGCAGTACTTC.

The CDR3 coding sequence is TGTGCCAGCAGCTTACAAATTGGCGGGGGCAAGGAAAAACTGTTTTTT. Its translation is CASSLQIGGGKEKLFF. This chain links TRBV7-2 with TRBJ1-4, with D tentatively TRBD1 (6 bases). Trimming took off 2 bases at V and 8 bases at J, with 18 bases between the two ends. Per the germline V gene, CDR1 is SGHTA and CDR2 is FQGNSA. The CDR3 extends over 16 amino acids.

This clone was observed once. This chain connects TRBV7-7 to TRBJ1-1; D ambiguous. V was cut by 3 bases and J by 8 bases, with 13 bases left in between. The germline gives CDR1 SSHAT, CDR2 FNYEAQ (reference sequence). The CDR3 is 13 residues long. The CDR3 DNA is TGTGCCAGCAGCTTTTCCCAAGGAGACGAAGCTTTCTTT. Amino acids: CASSFSQGDEAFF.

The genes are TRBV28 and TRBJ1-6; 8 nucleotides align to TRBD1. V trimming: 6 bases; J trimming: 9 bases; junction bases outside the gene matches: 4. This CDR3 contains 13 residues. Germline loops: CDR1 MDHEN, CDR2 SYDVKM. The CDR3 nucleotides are TGTGCCAGCAGGTACACAGGGGGTTCACCCCTCCACTTT. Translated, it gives CASRYTGGSPLHF.

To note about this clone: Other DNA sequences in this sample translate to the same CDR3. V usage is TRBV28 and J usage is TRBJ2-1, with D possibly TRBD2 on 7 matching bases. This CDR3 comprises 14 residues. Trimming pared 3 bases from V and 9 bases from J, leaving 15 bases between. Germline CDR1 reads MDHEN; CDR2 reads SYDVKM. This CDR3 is CASSFLGGAGEQFF. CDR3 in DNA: TGTGCCAGCAGTTTTCTAGGGGGGGCGGGTGAGCAGTTCTTC.